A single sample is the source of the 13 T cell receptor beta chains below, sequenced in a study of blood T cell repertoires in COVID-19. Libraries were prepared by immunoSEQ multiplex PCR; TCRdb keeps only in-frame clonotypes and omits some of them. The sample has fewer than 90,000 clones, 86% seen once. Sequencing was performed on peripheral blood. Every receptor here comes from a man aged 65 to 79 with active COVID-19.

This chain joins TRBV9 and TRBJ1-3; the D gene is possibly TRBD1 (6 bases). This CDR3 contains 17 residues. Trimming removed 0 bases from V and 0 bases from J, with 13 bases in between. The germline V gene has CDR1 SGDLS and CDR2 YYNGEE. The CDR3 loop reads CASSVGGRGLSGNTIYF. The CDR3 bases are TGTGCCAGCAGCGTAGGGGGCAGGGGCCTCTCTGGAAACACCATATATTTT.

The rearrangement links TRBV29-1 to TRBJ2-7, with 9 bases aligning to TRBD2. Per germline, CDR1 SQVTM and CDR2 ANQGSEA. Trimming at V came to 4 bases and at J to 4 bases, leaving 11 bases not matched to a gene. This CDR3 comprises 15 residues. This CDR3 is CSVVLAGPRAYEQYF. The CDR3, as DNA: TGCAGCGTTGTGCTAGCGGGACCGAGGGCTTACGAGCAGTACTTC.

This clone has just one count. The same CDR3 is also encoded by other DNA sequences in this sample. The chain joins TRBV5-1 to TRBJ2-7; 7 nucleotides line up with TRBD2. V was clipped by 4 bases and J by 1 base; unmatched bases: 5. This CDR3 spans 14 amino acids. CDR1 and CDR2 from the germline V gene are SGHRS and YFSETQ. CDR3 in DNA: TGCGCCAGCAGCCCTAGCGGTCGATCCTACGAGCAGTACTTC. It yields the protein CASSPSGRSYEQYF.

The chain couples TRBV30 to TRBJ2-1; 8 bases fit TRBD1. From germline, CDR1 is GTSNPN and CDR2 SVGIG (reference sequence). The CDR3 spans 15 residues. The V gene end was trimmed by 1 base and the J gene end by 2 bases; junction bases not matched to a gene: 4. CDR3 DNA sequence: TGTGCCTGGAGTGAAGGCAGGGGGCCCTACAATGAGCAGTTCTTC. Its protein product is CAWSEGRGPYNEQFF. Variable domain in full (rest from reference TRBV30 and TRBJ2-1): SQTIHQWPATLVQPVGSPLSLECTVEGTSNPNLYWYRQAAGRGLQLLFYSVGIGQISSEVPQNLSASRPQDRQFILSSKKLLLSDSGFYLCAWSEGRGPYNEQFFGPGTRLTVL.

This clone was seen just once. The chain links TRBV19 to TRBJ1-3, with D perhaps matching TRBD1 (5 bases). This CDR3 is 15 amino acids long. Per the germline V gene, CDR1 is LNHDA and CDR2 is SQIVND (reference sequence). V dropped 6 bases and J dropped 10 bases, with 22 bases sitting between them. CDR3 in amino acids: CASSPGGDGRRTIYF. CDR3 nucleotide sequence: TGTGCCAGTAGCCCCGGGGGGGACGGGCGGCGGACCATATATTTT.

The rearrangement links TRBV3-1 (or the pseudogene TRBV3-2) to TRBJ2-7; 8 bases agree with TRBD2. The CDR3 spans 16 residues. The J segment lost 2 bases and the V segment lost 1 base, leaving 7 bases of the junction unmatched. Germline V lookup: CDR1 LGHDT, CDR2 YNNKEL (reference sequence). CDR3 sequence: CASSQGAGRAPYEQYF. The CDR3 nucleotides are TGTGCCAGCAGCCAAGGGGCCGGGAGGGCCCCCTACGAGCAGTACTTC.

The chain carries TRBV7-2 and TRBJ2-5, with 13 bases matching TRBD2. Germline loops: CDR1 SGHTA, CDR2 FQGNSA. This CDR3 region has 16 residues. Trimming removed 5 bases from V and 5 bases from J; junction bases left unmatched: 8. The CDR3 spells CASSTSPTSGRETQYF. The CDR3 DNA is TGTGCCAGCAGCACCAGTCCGACTAGCGGGAGGGAGACCCAGTACTTC.

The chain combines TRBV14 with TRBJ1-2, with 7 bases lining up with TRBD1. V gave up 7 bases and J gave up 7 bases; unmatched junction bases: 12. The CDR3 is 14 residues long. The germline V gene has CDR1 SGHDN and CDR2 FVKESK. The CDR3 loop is CASTNLRTGGGYTF. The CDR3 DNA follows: TGTGCCAGCACCAACCTGAGGACAGGCGGTGGCTACACCTTC.

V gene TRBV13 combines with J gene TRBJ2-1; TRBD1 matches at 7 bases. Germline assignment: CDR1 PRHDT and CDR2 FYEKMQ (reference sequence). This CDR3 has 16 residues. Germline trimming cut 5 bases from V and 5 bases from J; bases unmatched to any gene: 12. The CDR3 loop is CASSPPDRVMDNEQFF. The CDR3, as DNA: TGTGCCAGCAGCCCCCCTGACAGGGTGATGGACAATGAGCAGTTCTTC.

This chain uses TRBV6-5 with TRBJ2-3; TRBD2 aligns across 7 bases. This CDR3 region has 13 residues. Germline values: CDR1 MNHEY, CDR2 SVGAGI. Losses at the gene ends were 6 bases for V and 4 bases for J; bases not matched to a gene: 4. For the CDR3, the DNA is TGTGCCAGCAGCCCCAGCGGGGCAGATACGCAGTATTTT. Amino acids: CASSPSGADTQYF.

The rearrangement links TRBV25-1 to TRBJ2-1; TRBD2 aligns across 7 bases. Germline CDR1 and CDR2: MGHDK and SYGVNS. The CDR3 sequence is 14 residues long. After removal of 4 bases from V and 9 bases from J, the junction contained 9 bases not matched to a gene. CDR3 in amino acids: CASSARGDRSEQFF. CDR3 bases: TGTGCCAGCAGTGCCCGGGGGGATAGGAGTGAGCAGTTCTTC.

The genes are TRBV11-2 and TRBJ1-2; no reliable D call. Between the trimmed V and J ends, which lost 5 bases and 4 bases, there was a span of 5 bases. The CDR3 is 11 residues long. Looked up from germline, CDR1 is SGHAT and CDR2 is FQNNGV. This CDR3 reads CASSEVYGYTF. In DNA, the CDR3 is TGTGCCAGCAGCGAGGTCTATGGCTACACCTTC.

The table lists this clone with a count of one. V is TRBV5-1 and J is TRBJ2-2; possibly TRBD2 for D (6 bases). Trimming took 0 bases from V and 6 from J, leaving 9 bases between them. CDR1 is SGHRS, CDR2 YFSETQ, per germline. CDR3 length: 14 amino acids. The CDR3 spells CASSLAWGAGELFF. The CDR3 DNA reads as TGCGCCAGCAGCTTGGCATGGGGGGCCGGGGAGCTGTTTTTT.